These T cell receptor beta chains were read from a single sample in a study of blood T cell repertoires in COVID-19. Method: immunoSEQ multiplex PCR; TCRdb's copy keeps in-frame clones and lacks some. The repertoire holds around 84,000 clones, with about four fifths as singletons. Source material: peripheral blood. The receptors here all came from a woman between 35 and 50 years old with active or convalescent COVID-19. The CDR3 runs from the conserved cysteine through the conserved F or W. A D gene is named only where the DNA matches it firmly. Size is omitted from some rows. Given values are once, few, many or a class for expanded clones.

CDR3nt: TGTGCCAGCAGCCAAAACGTCATGACTAGGTCTAAGGATGAGCAGTTCTTC
CDR3aa: CASSQNVMTRSKDEQFF
v_gene: TRBV3-1/TRBV3-2
j_gene: TRBJ2-1
d_gene: .
abundance: .

CDR3nt: TGTGCCAGCAGCTTAGCGTCTCTAGTGAACGGGATGGTATACGAGCAGTACTTC
CDR3aa: CASSLASLVNGMVYEQYF
v_gene: TRBV7-2
j_gene: TRBJ2-7
d_gene: .
abundance: .

CDR3nt: TGTGCCATCAACGAGCTACTAAACACTGAAGCTTTCTTT
CDR3aa: CAINELLNTEAFF
v_gene: TRBV10-3
j_gene: TRBJ1-1
d_gene: .
abundance: .

CDR3nt: TGTGCCAGCAGTTACTCAGGACAGTACACTGAAGCTTTCTTT
CDR3aa: CASSYSGQYTEAFF
v_gene: TRBV6-6
j_gene: TRBJ1-1
d_gene: .
abundance: .

CDR3nt: TGTGCCAGCAGCGTAGTAGCACGGGGAGACCCCTATGGCTACACCTTC
CDR3aa: CASSVVARGDPYGYTF
v_gene: TRBV9
j_gene: TRBJ1-2
d_gene: .
abundance: once

CDR3nt: TGTGCCAGCGGACAGGGTCCGTCCTACGAGCAGTACTTC
CDR3aa: CASGQGPSYEQYF
v_gene: TRBV7-8
j_gene: TRBJ2-7
d_gene: TRBD1
abundance: .

CDR3nt: TGTGCCAGCAGTTTAATAGCCCCGGTCGGCGAGGGAGAGACCCAGTACTTC
CDR3aa: CASSLIAPVGEGETQYF
v_gene: TRBV28
j_gene: TRBJ2-5
d_gene: .
abundance: .

CDR3nt: TGTGCCAGCAGCTTGCTAGGCGATACGCAGTATTTT
CDR3aa: CASSLLGDTQYF
v_gene: TRBV7-8
j_gene: TRBJ2-3
d_gene: .
abundance: once

CDR3nt: TGCAGCGTTGAAGACGCCAGGGGGGAAGATACGCAGTATTTT
CDR3aa: CSVEDARGEDTQYF
v_gene: TRBV29-1
j_gene: TRBJ2-3
d_gene: .
abundance: .

CDR3nt: TGCGCCAGCAGCCGGGGACTAGCCTACGAGCAGTACTTC
CDR3aa: CASSRGLAYEQYF
v_gene: TRBV4-1
j_gene: TRBJ2-7
d_gene: TRBD2
abundance: many

CDR3nt: TGTGCCAGCAGCTTAACGGGGGCCGCCTACAATGAGCAGTTCTTC
CDR3aa: CASSLTGAAYNEQFF
v_gene: TRBV7-3
j_gene: TRBJ2-1
d_gene: .
abundance: .

CDR3nt: TGTGCCAGCAGTTTATGGGGCCTAGCGGGAGAGTGGGGCGGGGAGCTGTTTTTT
CDR3aa: CASSLWGLAGEWGGELFF
v_gene: TRBV27
j_gene: TRBJ2-2
d_gene: TRBD2
abundance: .

CDR3nt: TGTGCCAGTAGTAAAGAAACAGGGGACTACGAGCAGTACTTC
CDR3aa: CASSKETGDYEQYF
v_gene: TRBV19
j_gene: TRBJ2-7
d_gene: TRBD1
abundance: .

CDR3nt: TGCGCCAGCAGCCAAGTCCTCAGGGGTAGTTATGGCTACACCTTC
CDR3aa: CASSQVLRGSYGYTF
v_gene: TRBV4-1
j_gene: TRBJ1-2
d_gene: .
abundance: .

CDR3nt: TGCGCCAGCAGCCACGGACAGAAGAACACCGGGGAGCTGTTTTTT
CDR3aa: CASSHGQKNTGELFF
v_gene: TRBV4-1
j_gene: TRBJ2-2
d_gene: .
abundance: .

CDR3nt: TGTGCCAGCAGCCGCGGCGGACAACACACAGATACGCAGTATTTT
CDR3aa: CASSRGGQHTDTQYF
v_gene: TRBV7-9
j_gene: TRBJ2-3
d_gene: .
abundance: .

CDR3nt: TGCGCCAGCAGGGAAGGGACAGGGTTCAGTTCACCCCTCCACTTT
CDR3aa: CASREGTGFSSPLHF
v_gene: TRBV5-1
j_gene: TRBJ1-6
d_gene: TRBD1
abundance: .

CDR3nt: TGTGCCAGCTCAATCCGTAGCGGGGCGGGGGAGCAGTACTTC
CDR3aa: CASSIRSGAGEQYF
v_gene: TRBV18
j_gene: TRBJ2-7
d_gene: TRBD2
abundance: .

CDR3nt: TGTGCCAGCAGCGTAGGGTGGAGTTCAAGCTCCTACGAGCAGTACTTC
CDR3aa: CASSVGWSSSSYEQYF
v_gene: TRBV9
j_gene: TRBJ2-7
d_gene: .
abundance: few

CDR3nt: TGCGCCAGCAGCCAAGCCGGTATCAATGAGCAGTTCTTC
CDR3aa: CASSQAGINEQFF
v_gene: TRBV4-3
j_gene: TRBJ2-1
d_gene: .
abundance: .

CDR3nt: TGCGCCAGCAACGCGGACAGGATGAACACTGAAGCTTTCTTT
CDR3aa: CASNADRMNTEAFF
v_gene: TRBV5-1
j_gene: TRBJ1-1
d_gene: TRBD1
abundance: .

CDR3nt: TGTGCCAGCAGCCAAGTGTGGACTCAGAACACCGGGGAGCTGTTTTTT
CDR3aa: CASSQVWTQNTGELFF
v_gene: TRBV3-1/TRBV3-2
j_gene: TRBJ2-2
d_gene: .
abundance: .

CDR3nt: TGTGCCAGCTCGGGGGTTTCAGGGGACACTGAAGCTTTCTTT
CDR3aa: CASSGVSGDTEAFF
v_gene: TRBV18
j_gene: TRBJ1-1
d_gene: .
abundance: .

CDR3nt: TGTGCCAGTAGTAAGACCCTGACAGGGCCCAACTCCTACAATGAGCAGTTCTTC
CDR3aa: CASSKTLTGPNSYNEQFF
v_gene: TRBV19
j_gene: TRBJ2-1
d_gene: TRBD1
abundance: .

CDR3nt: TGTGCCAGCAGCTTGGGGCGGCGCTACGAGCAGTACTTC
CDR3aa: CASSLGRRYEQYF
v_gene: TRBV7-2
j_gene: TRBJ2-7
d_gene: .
abundance: .

CDR3nt: TGTGCCAGCAGTTCCTTAGCGGGGGGGGTTAATGAGCAGTTCTTC
CDR3aa: CASSSLAGGVNEQFF
v_gene: TRBV27
j_gene: TRBJ2-1
d_gene: TRBD2
abundance: .

CDR3nt: TGTGCCAGCAGCCGAGACAGGCAAGAGACCCAGTACTTC
CDR3aa: CASSRDRQETQYF
v_gene: TRBV7-2
j_gene: TRBJ2-5
d_gene: .
abundance: .

CDR3nt: TGCAGCGGGACAGGAGATGGCTACACCTTC
CDR3aa: CSGTGDGYTF
v_gene: TRBV29-1
j_gene: TRBJ1-2
d_gene: TRBD1
abundance: .

CDR3nt: TGTGCCAGCAGTAAACGCAGGGATTCTGGAAACACCATATATTTT
CDR3aa: CASSKRRDSGNTIYF
v_gene: TRBV7-8
j_gene: TRBJ1-3
d_gene: .
abundance: .

CDR3nt: TGTGCCACTAAGTTCCCCTATAATTCACCCCTCCACTTT
CDR3aa: CATKFPYNSPLHF
v_gene: TRBV14
j_gene: TRBJ1-6
d_gene: .
abundance: .

CDR3nt: TGTGCCAGCAGCATAACCGGAGGGGGCGAGACCCAGTACTTC
CDR3aa: CASSITGGGETQYF
v_gene: TRBV11-1
j_gene: TRBJ2-5
d_gene: .
abundance: .

CDR3nt: TGTGCCAGACCCTGGACAGGGGTCGGATACGAGCAGTACTTC
CDR3aa: CARPWTGVGYEQYF
v_gene: TRBV19
j_gene: TRBJ2-7
d_gene: TRBD1
abundance: few

CDR3nt: TGCAGTGCTAGTCAGACAAGCTCTGGAAACACCATATATTTT
CDR3aa: CSASQTSSGNTIYF
v_gene: TRBV20-1
j_gene: TRBJ1-3
d_gene: .
abundance: .

CDR3nt: TGTGCCAGCAGCCCAGGAAACAATCAGCCCCAGCATTTT
CDR3aa: CASSPGNNQPQHF
v_gene: TRBV12-3/TRBV12-4
j_gene: TRBJ1-5
d_gene: .
abundance: .

CDR3nt: TGTGCCAGCAGCTTAACCCCCAGCGACACAGATACGCAGTATTTT
CDR3aa: CASSLTPSDTDTQYF
v_gene: TRBV7-3
j_gene: TRBJ2-3
d_gene: .
abundance: .

CDR3nt: TGTGCCAGCAGCTTAATAGGCGGACAGGGGGCTCGGGATACGCAGTATTTT
CDR3aa: CASSLIGGQGARDTQYF
v_gene: TRBV7-8
j_gene: TRBJ2-3
d_gene: TRBD1
abundance: .

CDR3nt: TGCAGCGTGACCTCAGGGGGCGGACGAGCTGAAAAACTGTTTTTT
CDR3aa: CSVTSGGGRAEKLFF
v_gene: TRBV29-1
j_gene: TRBJ1-4
d_gene: TRBD1
abundance: .

CDR3nt: TGTGCCAGCAGCCGGACAGGGTTCTTCTACGAGCAGTACTTC
CDR3aa: CASSRTGFFYEQYF
v_gene: TRBV28
j_gene: TRBJ2-7
d_gene: TRBD1
abundance: .

CDR3nt: TGTGCCATCAGGGCTAGCGGGGGGGCCCGTGAGCAGTTCTTC
CDR3aa: CAIRASGGAREQFF
v_gene: TRBV10-3
j_gene: TRBJ2-1
d_gene: TRBD2
abundance: .

CDR3nt: TGTGCCAGCACCTGGACAGAAACGGATCTTGAGTACTTC
CDR3aa: CASTWTETDLEYF
v_gene: TRBV5-5
j_gene: TRBJ2-5
d_gene: .
abundance: .

CDR3nt: TGTGCCAGCAGCGCGGGACTAGCGGGAGGGTGGGGTGAGCAGTTCTTC
CDR3aa: CASSAGLAGGWGEQFF
v_gene: TRBV11-1
j_gene: TRBJ2-1
d_gene: TRBD2
abundance: few

CDR3nt: TGTGCCAGCAGTTACTCGGGACAGGCAAATGAAAAACTGTTTTTT
CDR3aa: CASSYSGQANEKLFF
v_gene: TRBV6-2/TRBV6-3
j_gene: TRBJ1-4
d_gene: TRBD1
abundance: .

CDR3nt: TGCGCCAGCAGCCAAGAGATCCCTCTAGCGGGGGGCACAGATACGCAGTATTTT
CDR3aa: CASSQEIPLAGGTDTQYF
v_gene: TRBV4-1
j_gene: TRBJ2-3
d_gene: TRBD2
abundance: .

CDR3nt: TGTGCCAGCAGCCCCTCAGGGGCCGGGGAGCTGTTTTTT
CDR3aa: CASSPSGAGELFF
v_gene: TRBV3-1/TRBV3-2
j_gene: TRBJ2-2
d_gene: .
abundance: .

CDR3nt: TGTGCCAGCAGTTTATTCCACAAGGGGGCTGCGGCTTTCTTT
CDR3aa: CASSLFHKGAAAFF
v_gene: TRBV28
j_gene: TRBJ1-1
d_gene: TRBD1
abundance: .

CDR3nt: TGTGCCAGCAGCTTAAGGCCGGGACTAGCGGTTTACGAGCAGTACTTC
CDR3aa: CASSLRPGLAVYEQYF
v_gene: TRBV11-3
j_gene: TRBJ2-7
d_gene: TRBD2
abundance: .

CDR3nt: TGTGCCAGCAGCACTACGGGACTAGGTAGGGATACGCAGTATTTT
CDR3aa: CASSTTGLGRDTQYF
v_gene: TRBV9
j_gene: TRBJ2-3
d_gene: TRBD2
abundance: .

CDR3nt: TGTGCCAGCAGCTTAGGGCCAGCGGGAGGAGGGGAGACCCAGTACTTC
CDR3aa: CASSLGPAGGGETQYF
v_gene: TRBV7-3
j_gene: TRBJ2-5
d_gene: TRBD2
abundance: .

CDR3nt: TGTGCCAGCGCCCGGGGGAATTCACCCCTCCACTTT
CDR3aa: CASARGNSPLHF
v_gene: TRBV7-9
j_gene: TRBJ1-6
d_gene: .
abundance: once

CDR3nt: TGTGCCAGCAGTTTATCGTGGCGGGTTGGGGAAGAGACCCAGTACTTC
CDR3aa: CASSLSWRVGEETQYF
v_gene: TRBV27
j_gene: TRBJ2-5
d_gene: .
abundance: .

CDR3nt: TGTGCCAGCTCACCAGTCCAGCGGGGGGCAGATACGCAGTATTTT
CDR3aa: CASSPVQRGADTQYF
v_gene: TRBV18
j_gene: TRBJ2-3
d_gene: TRBD2
abundance: .

CDR3nt: TGTGCCAGTAGTATACTCGAGAACTCTGGAAACACCATATATTTT
CDR3aa: CASSILENSGNTIYF
v_gene: TRBV19
j_gene: TRBJ1-3
d_gene: .
abundance: few

CDR3nt: TGTGCCACCAGTGCCAATAAAGGACTAGCCGGCTACACCTTC
CDR3aa: CATSANKGLAGYTF
v_gene: TRBV24-1
j_gene: TRBJ1-2
d_gene: .
abundance: .